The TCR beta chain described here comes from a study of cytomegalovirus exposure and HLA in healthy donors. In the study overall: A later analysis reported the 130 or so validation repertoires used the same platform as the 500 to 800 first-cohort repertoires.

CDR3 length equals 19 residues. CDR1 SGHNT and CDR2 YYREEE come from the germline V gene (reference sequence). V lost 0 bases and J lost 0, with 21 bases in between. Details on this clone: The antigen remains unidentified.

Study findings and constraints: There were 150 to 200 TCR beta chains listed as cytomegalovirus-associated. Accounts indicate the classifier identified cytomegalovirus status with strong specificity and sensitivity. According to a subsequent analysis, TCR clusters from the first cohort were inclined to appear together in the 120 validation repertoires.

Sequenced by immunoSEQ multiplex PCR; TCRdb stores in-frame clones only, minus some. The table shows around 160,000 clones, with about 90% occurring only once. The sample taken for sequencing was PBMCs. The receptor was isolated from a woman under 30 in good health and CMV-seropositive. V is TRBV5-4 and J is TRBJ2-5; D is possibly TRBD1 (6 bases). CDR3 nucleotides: TGTGCCAGCAGCTTGGGACAGGCCTCAAAATCTTGGTACCAAGAGACCCAGTACTTC. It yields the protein CASSLGQASKSWYQETQYF. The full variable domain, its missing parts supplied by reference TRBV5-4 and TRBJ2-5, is ETGVTQSPTHLIKTRGQQVTLRCSSQSGHNTVSWYQQALGQGPQFIFQYYREEENGRGNFPPRFSGLQFPNYSSELNVNALELDDSALYLCASSLGQASKSWYQETQYFGPGTRLLVL.